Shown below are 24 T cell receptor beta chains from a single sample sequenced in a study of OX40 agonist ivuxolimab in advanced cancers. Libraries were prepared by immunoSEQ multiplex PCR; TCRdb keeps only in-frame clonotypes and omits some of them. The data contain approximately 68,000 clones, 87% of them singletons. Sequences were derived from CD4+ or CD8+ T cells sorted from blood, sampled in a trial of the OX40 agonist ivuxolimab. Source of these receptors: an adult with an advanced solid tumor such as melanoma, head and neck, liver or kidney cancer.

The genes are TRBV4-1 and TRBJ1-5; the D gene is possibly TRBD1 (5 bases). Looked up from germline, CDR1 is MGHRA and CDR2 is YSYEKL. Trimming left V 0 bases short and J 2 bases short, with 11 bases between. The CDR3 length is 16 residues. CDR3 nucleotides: TGCGCCAGCAGCCAAGAAGGCTCCAGGGGCAATCAGCCCCAGCATTTT. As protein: CASSQEGSRGNQPQHF.

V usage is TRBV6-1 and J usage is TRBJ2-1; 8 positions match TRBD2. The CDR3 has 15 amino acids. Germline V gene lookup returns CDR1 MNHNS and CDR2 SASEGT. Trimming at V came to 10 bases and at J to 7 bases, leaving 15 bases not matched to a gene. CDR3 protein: CATQDPGRAGNEQFF. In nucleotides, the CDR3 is TGTGCCACCCAAGACCCCGGGAGGGCGGGGAATGAGCAGTTCTTC.

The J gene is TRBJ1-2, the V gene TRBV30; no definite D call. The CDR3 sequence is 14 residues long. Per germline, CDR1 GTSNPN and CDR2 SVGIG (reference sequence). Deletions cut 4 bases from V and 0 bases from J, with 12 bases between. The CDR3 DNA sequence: TGTGCCTGGATAGGTACGGATTCTAACTATGGCTACACCTTC. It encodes CAWIGTDSNYGYTF.

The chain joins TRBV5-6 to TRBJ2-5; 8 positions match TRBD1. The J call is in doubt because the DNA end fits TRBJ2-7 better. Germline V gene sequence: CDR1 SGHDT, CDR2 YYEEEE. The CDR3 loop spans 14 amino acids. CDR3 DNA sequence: TGTGCCAGCAGCTTCCCCGGGACAGGCTACGAGCAGTACTTC. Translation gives CASSFPGTGYEQYF.

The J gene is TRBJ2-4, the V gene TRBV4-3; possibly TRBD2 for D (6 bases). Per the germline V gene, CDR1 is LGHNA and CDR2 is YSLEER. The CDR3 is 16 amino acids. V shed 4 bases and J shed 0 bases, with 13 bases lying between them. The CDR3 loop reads CASSPKMGGAKNIQYF. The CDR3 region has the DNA TGCGCCAGCAGCCCAAAAATGGGGGGAGCCAAAAACATTCAGTACTTC.

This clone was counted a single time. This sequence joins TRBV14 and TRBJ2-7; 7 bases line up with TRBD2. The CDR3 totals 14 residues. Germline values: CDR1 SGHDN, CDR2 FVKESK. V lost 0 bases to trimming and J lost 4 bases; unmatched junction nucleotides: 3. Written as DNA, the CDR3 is TGTGCCAGCAGCCAAGAGGGACTATATTACGAGCAGTACTTC. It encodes CASSQEGLYYEQYF. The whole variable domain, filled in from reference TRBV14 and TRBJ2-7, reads EAGVTQFPSHSVIEKGQTVTLRCDPISGHDNLYWYRRVMGKEIKFLLHFVKESKQDESGMPNNRFLAERTGGTYSTLKVQPAELEDSGVYFCASSQEGLYYEQYFGPGTRLTVT.

The CDR3 spells CASSLFRELGTQYF. The CDR3 nucleotides are TGTGCCAGCAGCTTGTTTCGGGAGTTGGGGACCCAGTACTTC. The chain recombines TRBV7-9 with TRBJ2-5; TRBD2 might be the D (6 bases). This CDR3 contains 14 residues. The germline V gene has CDR1 SEHNR and CDR2 FQNEAQ (reference sequence). Trimming pared 3 bases from V and 7 bases from J, leaving 15 bases between.

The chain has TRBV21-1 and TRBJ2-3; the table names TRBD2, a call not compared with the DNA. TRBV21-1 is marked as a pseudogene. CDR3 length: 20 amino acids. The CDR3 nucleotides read TGTGCCAGCAGCCACGTCGTGTCTAGCGGGAGGGACAAACACACAGATACGCAGTATTTT. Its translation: CASSHVVSSGRDKHTDTQYF.

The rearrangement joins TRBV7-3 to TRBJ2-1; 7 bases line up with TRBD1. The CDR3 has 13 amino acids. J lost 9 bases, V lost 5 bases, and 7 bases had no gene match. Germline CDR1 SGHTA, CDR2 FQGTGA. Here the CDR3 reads CASSTTAGGEQFF. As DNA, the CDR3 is TGTGCCAGCAGCACGACCGCAGGGGGTGAGCAGTTCTTC.

The CDR3 nucleotides are TGTGCCAGCAGCTTGGATTGGGTAGACGGCTACACCTTC. Amino acids: CASSLDWVDGYTF. The V and J genes are TRBV5-4 and TRBJ1-2; D gene ambiguous. Trimming removed 0 bases from V and 8 bases from J, with 11 bases in between. Germline CDR1 and CDR2: SGHNT and YYREEE (reference sequence). This CDR3 spans 13 amino acids.

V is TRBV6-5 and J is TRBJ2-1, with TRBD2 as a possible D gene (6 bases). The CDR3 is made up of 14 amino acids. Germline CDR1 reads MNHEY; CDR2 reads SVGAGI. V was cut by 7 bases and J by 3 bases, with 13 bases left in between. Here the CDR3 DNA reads TGTGCCAGCAAACCCCAGGGAGGCTACAATGAGCAGTTCTTC. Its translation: CASKPQGGYNEQFF.

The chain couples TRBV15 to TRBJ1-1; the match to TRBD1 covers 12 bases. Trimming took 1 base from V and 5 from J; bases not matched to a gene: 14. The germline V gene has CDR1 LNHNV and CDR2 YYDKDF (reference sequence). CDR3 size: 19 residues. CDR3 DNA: TGTGCCACCAGCAGAGCACCTCCCGGGACAGGGGGCGATCGGACTGAAGCTTTCTTT. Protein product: CATSRAPPGTGGDRTEAFF.

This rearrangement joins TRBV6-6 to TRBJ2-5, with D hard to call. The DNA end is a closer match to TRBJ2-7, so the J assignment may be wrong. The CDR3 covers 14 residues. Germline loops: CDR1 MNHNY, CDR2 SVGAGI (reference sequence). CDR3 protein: CASGSSRSTYEQYF. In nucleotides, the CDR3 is TGTGCCAGCGGATCCTCGCGTTCGACCTACGAGCAGTACTTC.

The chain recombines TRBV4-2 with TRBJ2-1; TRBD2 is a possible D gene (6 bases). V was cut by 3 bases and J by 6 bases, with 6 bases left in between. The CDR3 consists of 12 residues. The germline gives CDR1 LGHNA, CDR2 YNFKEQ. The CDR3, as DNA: TGTGCCAGCAGCCAGGAGGGCAATGAGCAGTTCTTC. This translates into CASSQEGNEQFF.

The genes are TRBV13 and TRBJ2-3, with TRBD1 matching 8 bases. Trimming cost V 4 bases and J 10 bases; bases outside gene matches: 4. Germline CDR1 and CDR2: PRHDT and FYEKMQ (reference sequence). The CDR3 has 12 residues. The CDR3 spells CASSSRGQAQYF. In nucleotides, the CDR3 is TGTGCCAGCAGCTCCAGGGGGCAAGCGCAGTATTTT.

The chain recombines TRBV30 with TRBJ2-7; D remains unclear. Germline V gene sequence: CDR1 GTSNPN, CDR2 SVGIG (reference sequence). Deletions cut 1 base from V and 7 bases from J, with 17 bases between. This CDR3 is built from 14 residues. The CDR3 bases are TGTGCCTGGAGTGGGGTGCAGAATCTACGAGAGCAGTACTTC. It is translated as CAWSGVQNLREQYF.

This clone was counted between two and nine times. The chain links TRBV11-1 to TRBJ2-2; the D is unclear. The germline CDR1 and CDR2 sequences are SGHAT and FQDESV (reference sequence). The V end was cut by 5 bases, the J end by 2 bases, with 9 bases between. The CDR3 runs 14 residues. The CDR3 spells CASSQNRNTGELFF. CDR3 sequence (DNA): TGTGCCAGCAGCCAAAATCGAAACACCGGGGAGCTGTTTTTT.

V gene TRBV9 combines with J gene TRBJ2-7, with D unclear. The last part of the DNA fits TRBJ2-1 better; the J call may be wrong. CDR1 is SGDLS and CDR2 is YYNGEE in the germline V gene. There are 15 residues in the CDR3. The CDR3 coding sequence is TGTGCCAGCAGCGTAGTCGTTGGCTCCTACAATGAGCAGTTCTTC. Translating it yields CASSVVVGSYNEQFF.

CDR3 sequence: CASSSGEGGSAFF. Here the CDR3 DNA reads TGTGCCAGCAGCTCCGGAGAAGGAGGTTCAGCTTTCTTT. The gene calls are TRBV7-2 and TRBJ1-1; the D is unclear. Trimming removed 4 bases from V and 10 bases from J, with 16 bases in between. Germline lookup yields CDR1 SGHTA and CDR2 FQGNSA. This CDR3 has 13 amino acids. Combining the CDR3 with reference TRBV7-2 and TRBJ1-1 gives the whole variable domain GAGVSQSPSNKVTEKGKDVELRCDPISGHTALYWYRQSLGQGLEFLIYFQGNSAPDKSGLPSDRFSAERTGGSVSTLTIQRTQQEDSAVYLCASSSGEGGSAFFGQGTRLTVV.

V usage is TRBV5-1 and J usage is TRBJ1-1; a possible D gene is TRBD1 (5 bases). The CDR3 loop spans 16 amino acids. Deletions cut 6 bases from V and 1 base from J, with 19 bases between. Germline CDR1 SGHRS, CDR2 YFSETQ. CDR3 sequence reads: CASTPGGERRNTEAFF. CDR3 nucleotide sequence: TGCGCCAGCACTCCAGGAGGGGAGCGCCGGAACACTGAAGCTTTCTTT.

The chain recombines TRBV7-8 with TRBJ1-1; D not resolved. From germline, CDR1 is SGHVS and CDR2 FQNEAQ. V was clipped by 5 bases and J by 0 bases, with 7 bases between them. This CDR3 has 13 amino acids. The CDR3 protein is CASSRGVNTEAFF. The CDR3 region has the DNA TGTGCCAGCAGCCGCGGGGTGAACACTGAAGCTTTCTTT.

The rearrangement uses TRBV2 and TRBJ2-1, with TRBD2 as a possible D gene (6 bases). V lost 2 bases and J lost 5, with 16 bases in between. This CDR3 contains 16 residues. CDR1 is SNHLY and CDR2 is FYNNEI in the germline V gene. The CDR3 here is CASSEMVWEVNNEQFF. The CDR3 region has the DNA TGTGCCAGCAGTGAAATGGTGTGGGAGGTAAACAATGAGCAGTTCTTC.

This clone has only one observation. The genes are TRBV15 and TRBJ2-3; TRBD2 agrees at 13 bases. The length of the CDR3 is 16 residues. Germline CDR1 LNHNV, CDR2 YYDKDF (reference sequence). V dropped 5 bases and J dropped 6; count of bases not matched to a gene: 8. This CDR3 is CATSGRLAGGWDTQYF. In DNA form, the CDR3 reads TGTGCCACCAGCGGGAGACTAGCGGGAGGTTGGGATACGCAGTATTTT.

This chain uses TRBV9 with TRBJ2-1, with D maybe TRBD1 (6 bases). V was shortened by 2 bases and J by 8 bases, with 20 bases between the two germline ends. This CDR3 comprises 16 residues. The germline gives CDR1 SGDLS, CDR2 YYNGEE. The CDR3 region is CASSVRPGQVLDEQFF. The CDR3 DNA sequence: TGTGCCAGCAGCGTTCGACCGGGACAAGTCTTGGATGAGCAGTTCTTC.